This entry concerns a single T cell receptor (beta chain). Its antigen is currently unknown. This sample was included in a study of cytomegalovirus exposure and HLA in healthy donors. The overall study: Later analysis reported that the approximately 120 validation repertoires shared the platform of the roughly 680 first-cohort repertoires.

TCRdb's table, derived via immunoSEQ multiplex PCR, lists solely in-frame clones and lacks some. Of 80,000 to 100,000 clones in the sample, roughly 87% were seen once. Germline lookup yields CDR1 SGHVS and CDR2 FQNEAQ. The CDR3 runs 14 residues. Between the trimmed V and J ends, which lost 4 bases and 5 bases, there was a span of 11 bases. Broader study findings: The authors confirmed in vitro that a few CMV-associated chains were specific for CMV antigens. Cytomegalovirus-associated status was assigned to about 170 TCR beta chains.

Sequenced input: PBMCs. The rearrangement links TRBV7-8 to TRBJ2-2, with D possibly being TRBD2 (6 bases). This TCR was recovered from a woman younger than 45 in good health and CMV-seronegative. The CDR3 loop reads CASSSGSPTGELFF. As DNA, the CDR3 is TGTGCCAGCAGCTCCGGGAGTCCGACCGGGGAGCTGTTTTTT.